Sequencing of this T cell receptor (beta chain) was carried out in a study of blood T cells in healthy people across ages. CDR1 is SGHTA and CDR2 is FQGNSA in the germline V gene. The CDR3 runs 17 residues. V shed 1 base and J shed 0 bases, with 13 bases lying between them. A sample-barcoded 5' primer and a J-beta primer mix were used in a second PCR of about 6 to 11 cycles. Each CDR3 protein gets one entry after TCRdb re-called the 5' RACE reads with MiXCR. The sample has approximately 800,000 distinct CDR3 sequences, around two thirds seen once. The sample taken for sequencing was blood. The source is a man aged 25 to 45 in good health. The genes are TRBV7-2 and TRBJ2-1; no clear D gene. The CDR3 protein is CASSLGANTYSYNEQFF. Here the CDR3 DNA reads TGTGCCAGCAGCTTAGGGGCAAACACCTACTCCTACAATGAGCAGTTCTTC.